This T cell receptor beta chain was retrieved from a study of blood T cell repertoires in COVID-19. Study-level background: The analysed material was cDNA or gDNA that came from T cells, B-cell-depleted T cells, or PBMCs.

This clone has just one count. The junction had 5 bases not matched to a gene; V was cut back by 3 bases and J by 6 bases. The CDR3 is 14 amino acids. Per germline, CDR1 KGHSH and CDR2 LQKENI. The assay was immunoSEQ multiplex PCR, and TCRdb's table has in-frame clones only and misses some. This table holds under 200,000 clones, 86% found once. Material for sequencing was PBMCs or T cells enriched from blood (not recorded which). The TCR comes from a man aged 40-49 years with acute COVID-19. This sequence joins TRBV18 and TRBJ2-1; 7 bases line up with TRBD1. The CDR3 here is CASSPSGTANEQFF. DNA of the CDR3: TGTGCCAGCTCACCCTCCGGGACAGCCAATGAGCAGTTCTTC.